This is a list of T cell receptor beta chains from one sample in a study of cytomegalovirus exposure and HLA in healthy donors. Sequencing was performed with immunoSEQ multiplex PCR; in TCRdb, only in-frame clones are kept and a portion is missing. The table has under 200,000 clones, around 80% seen once. The sequenced material came from PBMCs. The receptor source for this set is a male donor in good health and CMV-seronegative. The CDR3 runs from the conserved cysteine through the conserved F or W. The order of the fields is clone size, J gene, D gene, V gene, CDR3 DNA, CDR3 protein. A D gene is named only where the DNA matches it firmly. A clone size is listed for some rows: how often the clone was seen (once, few, many), or a class if it is expanded.

clone size: NA
J gene: TRBJ1-5
D gene: TRBD1
V gene: TRBV2
CDR3 DNA: TGTGCCAGCCGAAGGACAGGAAATCAGCCCCAGCATTTT
CDR3 protein: CASRRTGNQPQHF

clone size: NA
J gene: TRBJ1-5
D gene: NA
V gene: TRBV6-1
CDR3 DNA: TGTGCCAGCAGTGAATGGGAGAGTCAGCCCCAGCATTTT
CDR3 protein: CASSEWESQPQHF

clone size: NA
J gene: TRBJ2-7
D gene: NA
V gene: TRBV5-6
CDR3 DNA: TGTGCCAGCAGCTTAAGCGGGCAACACTACGAGCAGTACTTC
CDR3 protein: CASSLSGQHYEQYF

clone size: NA
J gene: TRBJ2-2
D gene: NA
V gene: TRBV6-6
CDR3 DNA: TGTGCCAGCAGTTACTCTTCCCGTCCCGCGGATAAGCTGTTTTTT
CDR3 protein: CASSYSSRPADKLFF

clone size: NA
J gene: TRBJ2-7
D gene: TRBD2
V gene: TRBV29-1
CDR3 DNA: TGCAGCGTCGCCCTAGCGGGCGGGGGCACCTACGAGCAGTACTTC
CDR3 protein: CSVALAGGGTYEQYF

clone size: NA
J gene: TRBJ1-1
D gene: NA
V gene: TRBV30
CDR3 DNA: TGTGCCTGGAGTGGAGGGGGTGGCACTGAAGCTTTCTTT
CDR3 protein: CAWSGGGGTEAFF

clone size: NA
J gene: TRBJ2-7
D gene: TRBD1
V gene: TRBV5-1
CDR3 DNA: TGCGCCAGCAGCGCCGACAGGGGGTCACGAGAGCAGTACTTC
CDR3 protein: CASSADRGSREQYF

clone size: NA
J gene: TRBJ1-2
D gene: TRBD1
V gene: TRBV7-8
CDR3 DNA: TGTGCCAGCAGCTTACGACAGGGGGCTGATGGCTACACCTTC
CDR3 protein: CASSLRQGADGYTF

clone size: few
J gene: TRBJ2-2
D gene: NA
V gene: TRBV9
CDR3 DNA: TGTGCCAGCAGCGTAGAGGACAGCCCCGGGGAGCTGTTTTTT
CDR3 protein: CASSVEDSPGELFF

clone size: NA
J gene: TRBJ2-5
D gene: NA
V gene: TRBV5-5
CDR3 DNA: TGTGCCAGCAGCTTGTCCGCCGGAGAGTGGGAGACCCAGTACTTC
CDR3 protein: CASSLSAGEWETQYF

clone size: NA
J gene: TRBJ1-3
D gene: TRBD1
V gene: TRBV6-1
CDR3 DNA: TGTGCCAGCACCGACAGGGTCAGAAACACCATATATTTT
CDR3 protein: CASTDRVRNTIYF

clone size: NA
J gene: TRBJ1-4
D gene: TRBD1
V gene: TRBV30
CDR3 DNA: TGTGCCTGGAGTCCGGGACAGGGCAAAGGGGGCGAAAAACTGTTTTTT
CDR3 protein: CAWSPGQGKGGEKLFF

clone size: NA
J gene: TRBJ2-5
D gene: NA
V gene: TRBV18
CDR3 DNA: TGTGCCAGCTCACCACGAGAGACATTAATGGAGACCCAGTACTTC
CDR3 protein: CASSPRETLMETQYF

clone size: NA
J gene: TRBJ2-5
D gene: TRBD2
V gene: TRBV7-9
CDR3 DNA: TGTGCCAGCAGCGCTGGACTAGCGGGGGTCCTTCAAGAGACCCAGTACTTC
CDR3 protein: CASSAGLAGVLQETQYF

clone size: NA
J gene: TRBJ2-1
D gene: TRBD2
V gene: TRBV7-3
CDR3 DNA: TGTGCCAGCAGCACGGGAGGCCCTTGGAATGAGCAGTTCTTC
CDR3 protein: CASSTGGPWNEQFF

clone size: NA
J gene: TRBJ1-1
D gene: TRBD1
V gene: TRBV28
CDR3 DNA: TGTGCCAGCGGACAGGGGTTAGGTGTCACTGAAGCTTTCTTT
CDR3 protein: CASGQGLGVTEAFF

clone size: NA
J gene: TRBJ1-1
D gene: TRBD1
V gene: TRBV7-2
CDR3 DNA: TGTGCCAGCAGCATCCCCGGGACAGGGCGGACTGAAGCTTTCTTT
CDR3 protein: CASSIPGTGRTEAFF

clone size: NA
J gene: TRBJ2-7
D gene: NA
V gene: TRBV2
CDR3 DNA: TGTGCCAGCAGTGAGCAGGGTCCGGAGCAGTACTTC
CDR3 protein: CASSEQGPEQYF

clone size: NA
J gene: TRBJ1-4
D gene: TRBD1
V gene: TRBV6-6
CDR3 DNA: TGTGCCAGCAGAACAGGGGGCGCGGGTGAAAAACTGTTTTTT
CDR3 protein: CASRTGGAGEKLFF

clone size: NA
J gene: TRBJ2-7
D gene: TRBD1
V gene: TRBV19
CDR3 DNA: TGTGCCAGTAGTGCCGGGACAGGGGGTTCCTACGAGCAGTACTTC
CDR3 protein: CASSAGTGGSYEQYF

clone size: NA
J gene: TRBJ1-1
D gene: NA
V gene: TRBV6-6
CDR3 DNA: TGTGCCAGCAGTTACGGGGATGCTAGCGCTGAAGCTTTCTTT
CDR3 protein: CASSYGDASAEAFF

clone size: few
J gene: TRBJ1-5
D gene: NA
V gene: TRBV6-1
CDR3 DNA: TGTGCCAGCAGTGAGGGCCAGATTAGCAATCAGCCCCAGCATTTT
CDR3 protein: CASSEGQISNQPQHF

clone size: NA
J gene: TRBJ2-3
D gene: NA
V gene: TRBV11-2
CDR3 DNA: TGTGCCAGCAGCCCGGAGCGCCATACAGATACGCAGTATTTT
CDR3 protein: CASSPERHTDTQYF

clone size: NA
J gene: TRBJ1-4
D gene: NA
V gene: TRBV5-1
CDR3 DNA: TGCGCCAGCAGCTTCGGACTGACTGCAACTAATGAAAAACTGTTTTTT
CDR3 protein: CASSFGLTATNEKLFF

clone size: NA
J gene: TRBJ2-2
D gene: TRBD2
V gene: TRBV4-2
CDR3 DNA: TGTGCCAGCACCCGAGCGGCGGGGGGGAACACCGGGGAGCTGTTTTTT
CDR3 protein: CASTRAAGGNTGELFF

clone size: NA
J gene: TRBJ2-3
D gene: TRBD2
V gene: TRBV9
CDR3 DNA: TGTGCCAGCAGCCCGTTGTGGGGGGGTGGCACAGATACGCAGTATTTT
CDR3 protein: CASSPLWGGGTDTQYF

clone size: NA
J gene: TRBJ2-1
D gene: TRBD2
V gene: TRBV2
CDR3 DNA: TGTGCCAGCAGTGCCGCCCGGGCGGGGGGTTGGAATGAGCAGTTCTTC
CDR3 protein: CASSAARAGGWNEQFF

clone size: NA
J gene: TRBJ2-7
D gene: TRBD2
V gene: TRBV9
CDR3 DNA: TGTGCCAGCAGCGCGGGAGGACCCGAGCAGTACTTC
CDR3 protein: CASSAGGPEQYF

clone size: NA
J gene: TRBJ1-2
D gene: NA
V gene: TRBV2
CDR3 DNA: TGTGCCAGCAGTGATTCGAACAAACCTAACTATGGCTACACCTTC
CDR3 protein: CASSDSNKPNYGYTF

clone size: NA
J gene: TRBJ2-2
D gene: NA
V gene: TRBV2
CDR3 DNA: TGTGCCAGCTCAGGACTTTCGAACACCGGGGAGCTGTTTTTT
CDR3 protein: CASSGLSNTGELFF

clone size: NA
J gene: TRBJ2-7
D gene: TRBD1
V gene: TRBV5-1
CDR3 DNA: TGCGCCAGCAGCCGACAGGGGAGCTACGAGCAGTACTTC
CDR3 protein: CASSRQGSYEQYF

clone size: once
J gene: TRBJ1-1
D gene: NA
V gene: TRBV5-1
CDR3 DNA: TGCGCCAGCCTCAGGGTGGGAATGAACACTGAAGCTTTCTTT
CDR3 protein: CASLRVGMNTEAFF

clone size: NA
J gene: TRBJ1-1
D gene: TRBD1
V gene: TRBV19
CDR3 DNA: TGTGCCAGTAGGACAGGGGGATGGACTGAAGCTTTCTTT
CDR3 protein: CASRTGGWTEAFF

clone size: NA
J gene: TRBJ1-4
D gene: TRBD1
V gene: TRBV6-1
CDR3 DNA: TGTGCCAGCAGTGTCACAGGGGGGTATGAAAAACCGTTTTTT
CDR3 protein: CASSVTGGYEKPFF

clone size: NA
J gene: TRBJ1-5
D gene: TRBD1
V gene: TRBV6-5
CDR3 DNA: TGTGCCAGCAGTTCGGGACAGGGGGATAAGCCCCAGCATTTT
CDR3 protein: CASSSGQGDKPQHF

clone size: NA
J gene: TRBJ1-4
D gene: NA
V gene: TRBV2
CDR3 DNA: TGTGCCAGCAGGGGGCTACCCAATGAAAAACTGTTTTTT
CDR3 protein: CASRGLPNEKLFF

clone size: NA
J gene: TRBJ2-7
D gene: TRBD2
V gene: TRBV2
CDR3 DNA: TGTGCCAGCAGTGGCGGGAGAGCCTACGAGCAGTACTTC
CDR3 protein: CASSGGRAYEQYF

clone size: NA
J gene: TRBJ2-7
D gene: TRBD2
V gene: TRBV27
CDR3 DNA: TGTGCCAGCAGTTTAGCACTAGCGGGAGCAGCCGAGCAGTACTTC
CDR3 protein: CASSLALAGAAEQYF

clone size: NA
J gene: TRBJ2-5
D gene: TRBD1
V gene: TRBV2
CDR3 DNA: TGTGCCAGCAGTGAGGGCAGGGGGCAAGAGACCCAGTACTTC
CDR3 protein: CASSEGRGQETQYF

clone size: NA
J gene: TRBJ2-3
D gene: TRBD1
V gene: TRBV7-2
CDR3 DNA: TGTGCCAGCAGCTTCCAAGACAGGGGGCGGGCAGATACGCAGTATTTT
CDR3 protein: CASSFQDRGRADTQYF

clone size: NA
J gene: TRBJ2-7
D gene: TRBD2
V gene: TRBV28
CDR3 DNA: TGTGCCAGCAGTCGCCTAGCGGAAACTTACGAGCAGTACTTC
CDR3 protein: CASSRLAETYEQYF

clone size: few
J gene: TRBJ2-7
D gene: TRBD2
V gene: TRBV27
CDR3 DNA: TGTGCCAGCAGGGGGACTAGCGGGAGTGTTTACGAGCAGTACTTC
CDR3 protein: CASRGTSGSVYEQYF

clone size: NA
J gene: TRBJ1-1
D gene: NA
V gene: TRBV9
CDR3 DNA: TGTGCCAGCAGCGTATGGGAGGCCACTGAAGCTTTCTTT
CDR3 protein: CASSVWEATEAFF

clone size: few
J gene: TRBJ2-1
D gene: NA
V gene: TRBV4-2
CDR3 DNA: TGTGCCAGCAGCCAAGAATTAGGGGGTGAGCAGTTCTTC
CDR3 protein: CASSQELGGEQFF

clone size: NA
J gene: TRBJ1-2
D gene: TRBD1
V gene: TRBV27
CDR3 DNA: TGTGCCAGCAGTTTATTAGGAACCGACAGGGACTATGGCTACACCTTC
CDR3 protein: CASSLLGTDRDYGYTF

clone size: NA
J gene: TRBJ2-3
D gene: NA
V gene: TRBV6-6
CDR3 DNA: TGTGCCAGCAGTTCACCGACTAGTTTAGATACGCAGTATTTT
CDR3 protein: CASSSPTSLDTQYF

clone size: NA
J gene: TRBJ2-1
D gene: TRBD2
V gene: TRBV5-1
CDR3 DNA: TGCGCCAGCAGCTTGGGGACTAGCGGGGGTTCCTACAATGAGCAGTTCTTC
CDR3 protein: CASSLGTSGGSYNEQFF

clone size: NA
J gene: TRBJ1-1
D gene: NA
V gene: TRBV6-1
CDR3 DNA: TGTGCCAGCAGTGGGGGGGACAACACTGAAGCTTTCTTT
CDR3 protein: CASSGGDNTEAFF

clone size: NA
J gene: TRBJ1-1
D gene: NA
V gene: TRBV10-3
CDR3 DNA: TGTGCCATCAGGGCGGCAGGGAAGCTCTCTGAAGCTTTCTTT
CDR3 protein: CAIRAAGKLSEAFF

clone size: NA
J gene: TRBJ2-3
D gene: NA
V gene: TRBV14
CDR3 DNA: TGTGCCAGCAGCCAACTACCAGATACGCAGTATTTT
CDR3 protein: CASSQLPDTQYF

clone size: NA
J gene: TRBJ1-1
D gene: NA
V gene: TRBV5-5
CDR3 DNA: TGTGCCAGCAGCCGATCGACAGGCACTGAAGCTTTCTTT
CDR3 protein: CASSRSTGTEAFF

clone size: NA
J gene: TRBJ1-1
D gene: NA
V gene: TRBV28
CDR3 DNA: TGTGCCAGCAGTCCTCCCCCGACAGTATTCGACACTGAAGCTTTCTTT
CDR3 protein: CASSPPPTVFDTEAFF

clone size: NA
J gene: TRBJ2-4
D gene: TRBD1
V gene: TRBV19
CDR3 DNA: TGTGCCAGTAGTCTCCTCCCACAGGGGGACAAAAACATTCAGTACTTC
CDR3 protein: CASSLLPQGDKNIQYF

clone size: NA
J gene: TRBJ2-3
D gene: TRBD2
V gene: TRBV2
CDR3 DNA: TGTGCCAGCAGGGCTAGCGGGGCGAGCACAGATACGCAGTATTTT
CDR3 protein: CASRASGASTDTQYF

clone size: NA
J gene: TRBJ2-3
D gene: TRBD2
V gene: TRBV28
CDR3 DNA: TGTGCCAGCAGTTCCCTCTATACGGGACTAACCACAGATACGCAGTATTTT
CDR3 protein: CASSSLYTGLTTDTQYF

clone size: NA
J gene: TRBJ1-1
D gene: TRBD1
V gene: TRBV4-3
CDR3 DNA: TGCGCCAGCACCCAGGGGGGGGCGCTGAACACTGAAGCTTTCTTT
CDR3 protein: CASTQGGALNTEAFF

clone size: NA
J gene: TRBJ2-5
D gene: TRBD2
V gene: TRBV30
CDR3 DNA: TGTGCCTGGAGCCCGGGACTAGCGGGAGGAGAGACCCAGTACTTC
CDR3 protein: CAWSPGLAGGETQYF

clone size: few
J gene: TRBJ1-1
D gene: TRBD1
V gene: TRBV19
CDR3 DNA: TGTGCCAGTCGACAGGGAGAGGGGTTGAACACTGAAGCTTTCTTT
CDR3 protein: CASRQGEGLNTEAFF